The T cell receptor (beta chain) described here comes from a study of shared clonotypes between healthy human individuals. General study results and limits: Clonotypes which were not shared had lower generation probabilities than clonotypes that all four donors shared.

The V and J ends lost 7 bases and 3 bases respectively, with 14 bases between them. Germline V gene data show CDR1 as SGHNT and CDR2 as YYREEE (reference sequence). This CDR3 contains 13 residues. Concerning this clone: Antigen: not known.

The authors distributed each subset's genomic DNA evenly over several immunoSEQ plates. Sequencing used immunoSEQ multiplex PCR; TCRdb keeps in-frame clones, though not all of them. The sample yields millions of clones, about 92% seen once. This receptor was obtained from a man between 18 and 35 years old in good health. The genes are TRBV5-4 and TRBJ2-7; D unresolved. Material: naive CD4+ T cells sorted from blood. As for subset: CD45RA+ positively selected. CDR3 in DNA: TGTGCCAGCCGACGGACCAACGACTACGAGCAGTACTTC. Translated, it gives CASRRTNDYEQYF.